Listed below are T cell receptor beta chains from one sample, sequenced in a study of identical twins. TCRdb called the 5' RACE reads again in MiXCR, with one record for every CDR3 protein. Here the sample spans hundreds of thousands of distinct CDR3 sequences, around 21% being singletons. These sequences were also reported in another study, on T cells expressing NK-cell markers.

Sequencing was done on a sample of PBMCs. All receptors come from a woman in her late teens or twenties in good health. Both conserved end residues are part of each CDR3. The D gene is left open where the match is weak. Only some rows state a clone size, as once, few, many or a class for expanded clones.

CDR3: CASSEITDTQYF; DNA: TGTGCCAGCAGCGAAATAACAGATACGCAGTATTTT; D: .; size: .; J: TRBJ2-3; V: TRBV2
CDR3: CASEGDRNQPQHF; DNA: TGTGCCAGCGAGGGGGACAGAAATCAGCCCCAGCATTTT; D: TRBD1; size: few; J: TRBJ1-5; V: TRBV6-6
CDR3: CASSLGTSGDYEQYF; DNA: TGCGCCAGCAGCTTAGGGACTAGCGGGGACTACGAGCAGTACTTC; D: TRBD2; size: .; J: TRBJ2-7; V: TRBV5-1
CDR3: CASSLARVGTEAFF; DNA: TGCGCCAGCAGCTTGGCCAGGGTTGGGACTGAAGCTTTCTTT; D: .; size: few; J: TRBJ1-1; V: TRBV5-1
CDR3: CASRASTTDTQYF; DNA: TGTGCCAGCAGGGCCTCCACCACAGATACGCAGTATTTT; D: .; size: .; J: TRBJ2-3; V: TRBV27
CDR3: CSGGTSGFTDTQYF; DNA: TGCAGCGGGGGGACTAGCGGGTTCACAGATACGCAGTATTTT; D: TRBD2; size: .; J: TRBJ2-3; V: TRBV29-1
CDR3: CSARDSGRPSYEHYF; DNA: TGCAGTGCTAGAGACAGCGGGAGGCCCTCCTACGAGCATTACTTC; D: TRBD2; size: .; J: TRBJ2-7; V: TRBV20-1
CDR3: CASSQVPGQGSNEQFF; DNA: TGCGCCAGCAGCCAAGTACCGGGACAGGGTTCTAATGAGCAGTTCTTC; D: TRBD1; size: many; J: TRBJ2-1; V: TRBV4-1
CDR3: CASSEQGNYEQYF; DNA: TGTGCCAGCAGTGAACAGGGAAACTACGAGCAGTACTTC; D: .; size: .; J: TRBJ2-7; V: TRBV6-1
CDR3: CSAKPPPTSGTWNEQFF; DNA: TGCAGTGCTAAACCCCCACCGACTAGCGGGACGTGGAATGAGCAGTTCTTC; D: TRBD2; size: many; J: TRBJ2-1; V: TRBV20-1
CDR3: CASSVASGLYNEQFF; DNA: TGTGCCAGCAGCGTAGCTAGCGGACTCTACAATGAGCAGTTCTTC; D: TRBD2; size: few; J: TRBJ2-1; V: TRBV9
CDR3: CSANSGSLTDTQYF; DNA: TGCAGTGCTAATAGCGGGAGTCTTACAGATACGCAGTATTTT; D: TRBD2; size: .; J: TRBJ2-3; V: TRBV20-1
CDR3: CASSWGTGNEQYF; DNA: TGTGCCAGCAGTTGGGGGACAGGGAACGAGCAGTACTTC; D: TRBD1; size: .; J: TRBJ2-7; V: TRBV27
CDR3: CASSFLAGHLYEQYF; DNA: TGTGCCAGCAGCTTTCTAGCGGGGCATCTCTACGAGCAGTACTTC; D: TRBD2; size: .; J: TRBJ2-7; V: TRBV11-2